This is a list of T cell receptor beta chains from one sample in a study of blood T cell repertoires in COVID-19. TCRdb's table, derived via immunoSEQ multiplex PCR, lists solely in-frame clones and lacks some. The table has some 80,000 clones, 88% seen once. What was sequenced was peripheral blood. These receptors were taken from a human donor in a cohort sampled during active COVID-19. Each CDR3 is given with its conserved first and last residue. Each record gives: CDR3 protein, CDR3 DNA, J gene, D gene, clone size, V gene. A D gene is named only where the DNA matches it firmly. Rows give clone size only sometimes, using once, few, many, or a class for an expanded clone.

CDR3 protein: CASSLVGGFAYEQYF
CDR3 DNA: TGTGCCAGCAGCTTAGTGGGGGGATTCGCCTACGAGCAGTACTTC
J gene: TRBJ2-7
D gene: -
clone size: -
V gene: TRBV7-2

CDR3 protein: CASIQTGGTPYEQYF
CDR3 DNA: TGTGCCAGCATCCAAACAGGGGGTACTCCCTACGAGCAGTACTTC
J gene: TRBJ2-7
D gene: TRBD1
clone size: -
V gene: TRBV6-6

CDR3 protein: CASSRDGQLNTEAFF
CDR3 DNA: TGTGCCAGCAGCCGCGACGGACAGCTGAACACTGAAGCTTTCTTT
J gene: TRBJ1-1
D gene: -
clone size: -
V gene: TRBV5-6

CDR3 protein: CASSQSRSYRDGELFF
CDR3 DNA: TGTGCCAGCAGTCAATCCAGGTCCTACCGTGACGGGGAGCTGTTTTTT
J gene: TRBJ2-2
D gene: -
clone size: -
V gene: TRBV7-2

CDR3 protein: CASSLNRGQTGYTF
CDR3 DNA: TGCGCCAGCAGCCTTAACAGGGGGCAGACTGGCTACACCTTC
J gene: TRBJ1-2
D gene: TRBD1
clone size: -
V gene: TRBV4-1

CDR3 protein: CASSRQGSGNTIYF
CDR3 DNA: TGTGCCAGCAGTCGACAGGGGTCTGGAAACACCATATATTTT
J gene: TRBJ1-3
D gene: TRBD1
clone size: -
V gene: TRBV6-5

CDR3 protein: CASSNHLGGEEYEKLFF
CDR3 DNA: TGTGCCAGCAGCAACCACCTAGGGGGGGAGGAATATGAAAAACTGTTTTTT
J gene: TRBJ1-4
D gene: -
clone size: -
V gene: TRBV9

CDR3 protein: CASSATGFTGYTF
CDR3 DNA: TGTGCCAGCAGTGCGACAGGATTTACTGGCTACACCTTC
J gene: TRBJ1-2
D gene: -
clone size: -
V gene: TRBV2

CDR3 protein: CASSWIGELRFGQYF
CDR3 DNA: TGTGCCAGCAGTTGGATCGGAGAACTACGTTTTGGACAGTACTTC
J gene: TRBJ2-7
D gene: -
clone size: once
V gene: TRBV6-5

CDR3 protein: CASSHFGGTSYNEQFF
CDR3 DNA: TGTGCCAGCAGCCACTTCGGGGGGACTTCCTACAATGAGCAGTTCTTC
J gene: TRBJ2-1
D gene: TRBD2
clone size: -
V gene: TRBV11-2

CDR3 protein: CASSLRTSGTNNEQFF
CDR3 DNA: TGCGCCAGCAGCCTGCGGACTAGCGGGACAAACAATGAGCAGTTCTTC
J gene: TRBJ2-1
D gene: TRBD2
clone size: -
V gene: TRBV5-1

CDR3 protein: CASSLPRQVNTEAFF
CDR3 DNA: TGTGCCAGCAGCCTGCCGCGACAGGTGAACACTGAAGCTTTCTTT
J gene: TRBJ1-1
D gene: -
clone size: -
V gene: TRBV5-6

CDR3 protein: CASSHPGLAGITDTQYF
CDR3 DNA: TGTGCCAGCAGCCACCCCGGACTAGCGGGGATCACAGATACGCAGTATTTT
J gene: TRBJ2-3
D gene: TRBD2
clone size: once
V gene: TRBV6-2/TRBV6-3

CDR3 protein: CASSLTQDPTQYF
CDR3 DNA: TGCGCCAGCAGCCTGACCCAGGATCCTACGCAGTATTTT
J gene: TRBJ2-3
D gene: -
clone size: -
V gene: TRBV5-1

CDR3 protein: CASSLGGTGGEAFF
CDR3 DNA: TGCGCCAGCAGCTTGGGCGGGACCGGGGGTGAAGCTTTCTTT
J gene: TRBJ1-1
D gene: -
clone size: -
V gene: TRBV5-1

CDR3 protein: CASSLEARVWDEQYF
CDR3 DNA: TGTGCCAGCAGCTTAGAGGCGAGGGTTTGGGACGAGCAGTACTTC
J gene: TRBJ2-7
D gene: -
clone size: -
V gene: TRBV7-8

CDR3 protein: CASSQDAGNYEQYF
CDR3 DNA: TGTGCCAGCAGCCAAGACGCGGGGAACTACGAGCAGTACTTC
J gene: TRBJ2-7
D gene: -
clone size: -
V gene: TRBV4-2

CDR3 protein: CASSFTGLGNEQFF
CDR3 DNA: TGTGCCAGCAGCTTTACAGGGCTTGGCAATGAGCAGTTCTTC
J gene: TRBJ2-1
D gene: -
clone size: -
V gene: TRBV5-4

CDR3 protein: CASSLTTGTETQYF
CDR3 DNA: TGCGCCAGCAGCCTGACGACGGGAACCGAGACCCAGTACTTC
J gene: TRBJ2-5
D gene: -
clone size: -
V gene: TRBV4-1

CDR3 protein: CASSLVGLPRFYGYTF
CDR3 DNA: TGTGCCAGCAGTTTAGTGGGGCTCCCAAGGTTCTATGGCTACACCTTC
J gene: TRBJ1-2
D gene: -
clone size: -
V gene: TRBV28

CDR3 protein: CASSVVPRASGAIYNEQFF
CDR3 DNA: TGTGCCAGCAGCGTAGTTCCTCGGGCTAGCGGGGCCATCTACAATGAGCAGTTCTTC
J gene: TRBJ2-1
D gene: TRBD2
clone size: -
V gene: TRBV9

CDR3 protein: CASHSLVPRNQPQHF
CDR3 DNA: TGTGCCAGTCACTCCTTGGTCCCTCGGAATCAGCCCCAGCATTTT
J gene: TRBJ1-5
D gene: -
clone size: medium-sized
V gene: TRBV28

CDR3 protein: CSVKQGAGGDQPQHF
CDR3 DNA: TGCAGCGTAAAACAGGGGGCGGGGGGCGATCAGCCCCAGCATTTT
J gene: TRBJ1-5
D gene: TRBD1
clone size: once
V gene: TRBV29-1

CDR3 protein: CASSQSTSTEAFF
CDR3 DNA: TGCGCCAGCAGCCAGAGTACTAGTACTGAAGCTTTCTTT
J gene: TRBJ1-1
D gene: -
clone size: -
V gene: TRBV4-1

CDR3 protein: CASSIGQGRETQYF
CDR3 DNA: TGTGCCAGTAGTATAGGTCAGGGTCGAGAGACCCAGTACTTC
J gene: TRBJ2-5
D gene: -
clone size: -
V gene: TRBV19

CDR3 protein: CASSLSKAGDDSPLHF
CDR3 DNA: TGTGCCAGCAGTTTATCGAAGGCAGGGGACGATTCACCCCTCCACTTT
J gene: TRBJ1-6
D gene: -
clone size: -
V gene: TRBV27

CDR3 protein: CASSSGTSGGAGINEQFF
CDR3 DNA: TGTGCCAGCAGCTCCGGGACTAGCGGGGGGGCCGGGATCAATGAGCAGTTCTTC
J gene: TRBJ2-1
D gene: TRBD2
clone size: -
V gene: TRBV5-8

CDR3 protein: CASSPQQNSNQPQHF
CDR3 DNA: TGTGCCAGTAGTCCACAACAAAATAGCAATCAGCCCCAGCATTTT
J gene: TRBJ1-5
D gene: -
clone size: -
V gene: TRBV19

CDR3 protein: CASSPLGDRASYEQYF
CDR3 DNA: TGTGCCAGCTCACCACTCGGGGACAGGGCTTCCTACGAGCAGTACTTC
J gene: TRBJ2-7
D gene: TRBD1
clone size: -
V gene: TRBV18

CDR3 protein: CASSLRGAYNEQFF
CDR3 DNA: TGTGCCAGCAGCCTCCGGGGGGCCTACAATGAGCAGTTCTTC
J gene: TRBJ2-1
D gene: TRBD2
clone size: -
V gene: TRBV7-9

CDR3 protein: CASSFSGTGVKVRYNEQFF
CDR3 DNA: TGTGCCAGCAGCTTCTCAGGGACAGGGGTCAAAGTAAGGTACAATGAGCAGTTCTTC
J gene: TRBJ2-1
D gene: TRBD1
clone size: -
V gene: TRBV7-8

CDR3 protein: CASSVDAGFPDTQYF
CDR3 DNA: TGTGCCAGCAGCGTAGACGCAGGGTTCCCAGATACGCAGTATTTT
J gene: TRBJ2-3
D gene: -
clone size: -
V gene: TRBV9

CDR3 protein: CASSPPSGANTGELFF
CDR3 DNA: TGTGCCAGCTCACCACCTAGCGGAGCGAACACCGGGGAGCTGTTTTTT
J gene: TRBJ2-2
D gene: -
clone size: -
V gene: TRBV18

CDR3 protein: CASNRYRARLETQYF
CDR3 DNA: TGTGCCAGCAATAGGTACAGGGCGAGATTAGAGACCCAGTACTTC
J gene: TRBJ2-5
D gene: -
clone size: once
V gene: TRBV13

CDR3 protein: CASTRTGRTDTQYF
CDR3 DNA: TGTGCCAGCACGAGGACAGGGAGGACAGATACGCAGTATTTT
J gene: TRBJ2-3
D gene: TRBD1
clone size: -
V gene: TRBV28

CDR3 protein: CASSLKGATEAFF
CDR3 DNA: TGTGCCAGCAGTTTAAAGGGGGCCACTGAAGCTTTCTTT
J gene: TRBJ1-1
D gene: TRBD1
clone size: -
V gene: TRBV12-3/TRBV12-4

CDR3 protein: CASSYRSGGINSNQPQHF
CDR3 DNA: TGTGCCAGCAGTTATCGAAGTGGGGGGATAAATAGCAATCAGCCCCAGCATTTT
J gene: TRBJ1-5
D gene: -
clone size: -
V gene: TRBV6-2/TRBV6-3

CDR3 protein: CASSEPGTEAFF
CDR3 DNA: TGTGCCAGCAGTGAACCCGGGACAGAAGCTTTCTTT
J gene: TRBJ1-1
D gene: -
clone size: -
V gene: TRBV2

CDR3 protein: CASSKRTGAGEQYF
CDR3 DNA: TGTGCCAGCAGCAAAAGGACAGGGGCGGGCGAGCAGTACTTC
J gene: TRBJ2-7
D gene: TRBD1
clone size: -
V gene: TRBV6-6

CDR3 protein: CASSLNSGSANEQFF
CDR3 DNA: TGTGCCAGCAGCTTAAATAGCGGGAGTGCTAATGAGCAGTTCTTC
J gene: TRBJ2-1
D gene: TRBD2
clone size: -
V gene: TRBV11-3

CDR3 protein: CASSLLAERTQYF
CDR3 DNA: TGTGCCAGCAGTTTACTAGCGGAGCGGACCCAGTACTTC
J gene: TRBJ2-5
D gene: TRBD2
clone size: -
V gene: TRBV12-3/TRBV12-4

CDR3 protein: CASSLPTGTNEKLFF
CDR3 DNA: TGTGCCAGCAGTTTACCGACAGGTACTAATGAAAAACTGTTTTTT
J gene: TRBJ1-4
D gene: -
clone size: -
V gene: TRBV28

CDR3 protein: CASSSTGQPSNQPQHF
CDR3 DNA: TGTGCCAGCAGTTCCACGGGACAGCCTAGCAATCAGCCCCAGCATTTT
J gene: TRBJ1-5
D gene: TRBD1
clone size: once
V gene: TRBV6-5

CDR3 protein: CSVALRTGNTQYF
CDR3 DNA: TGCAGCGTTGCTCTACGGACTGGCAATACGCAGTATTTT
J gene: TRBJ2-3
D gene: -
clone size: -
V gene: TRBV29-1

CDR3 protein: CASSNQGASEAFF
CDR3 DNA: TGTGCCAGCAGCAACCAGGGGGCCTCTGAAGCTTTCTTT
J gene: TRBJ1-1
D gene: TRBD1
clone size: -
V gene: TRBV5-4

CDR3 protein: CASSLSQGETQYF
CDR3 DNA: TGTGCCAGCAGCTTATCCCAGGGCGAGACCCAGTACTTC
J gene: TRBJ2-5
D gene: -
clone size: -
V gene: TRBV7-8

CDR3 protein: CASSQDISPLHF
CDR3 DNA: TGCGCCAGCAGCCAAGATATATCACCCCTCCACTTT
J gene: TRBJ1-6
D gene: -
clone size: -
V gene: TRBV4-1

CDR3 protein: CASSLAVYTEAFF
CDR3 DNA: TGTGCCAGCAGCTTAGCGGTTTACACTGAAGCTTTCTTT
J gene: TRBJ1-1
D gene: -
clone size: -
V gene: TRBV11-2

CDR3 protein: CASSQAPQSSYEQYF
CDR3 DNA: TGTGCCAGCAGCCAAGCCCCACAGAGCTCCTACGAGCAGTACTTC
J gene: TRBJ2-7
D gene: -
clone size: -
V gene: TRBV3-1/TRBV3-2

CDR3 protein: CASSLARRGQYEQYF
CDR3 DNA: TGTGCCAGCAGCTTAGCGCGAAGGGGGCAATACGAGCAGTACTTC
J gene: TRBJ2-7
D gene: TRBD1
clone size: few
V gene: TRBV7-8

CDR3 protein: CASSLGGQARGTEAFF
CDR3 DNA: TGCGCCAGCAGCTTGGGAGGGCAGGCCAGGGGCACTGAAGCTTTCTTT
J gene: TRBJ1-1
D gene: -
clone size: -
V gene: TRBV5-1

CDR3 protein: CATSRADRGAFF
CDR3 DNA: TGTGCCACCAGCAGAGCGGACAGGGGAGCTTTCTTT
J gene: TRBJ1-1
D gene: TRBD1
clone size: -
V gene: TRBV15

CDR3 protein: CASSDQDGSLAYEQYF
CDR3 DNA: TGCGCCAGCAGCGATCAAGACGGGAGTTTGGCCTACGAGCAGTACTTC
J gene: TRBJ2-7
D gene: -
clone size: -
V gene: TRBV5-1

CDR3 protein: CASTRLGSTNEKLFF
CDR3 DNA: TGTGCCAGCACCCGTCTCGGGAGTACTAATGAAAAACTGTTTTTT
J gene: TRBJ1-4
D gene: -
clone size: -
V gene: TRBV2

CDR3 protein: CASSFSSGRLGPDTQYF
CDR3 DNA: TGTGCCAGCAGTTTTTCTAGCGGGAGATTGGGCCCAGATACGCAGTATTTT
J gene: TRBJ2-3
D gene: TRBD2
clone size: -
V gene: TRBV28

CDR3 protein: CASSLAQGARYNEQFF
CDR3 DNA: TGCGCCAGCAGCTTGGCGCAGGGGGCGCGCTACAATGAGCAGTTCTTC
J gene: TRBJ2-1
D gene: TRBD1
clone size: -
V gene: TRBV5-1

CDR3 protein: CASSLGRGKKETQYF
CDR3 DNA: TGTGCCAGCAGTTTAGGGAGGGGAAAAAAAGAGACCCAGTACTTC
J gene: TRBJ2-5
D gene: TRBD2
clone size: -
V gene: TRBV28

CDR3 protein: CASRRAGGPFEQFF
CDR3 DNA: TGTGCCAGCAGAAGAGCGGGAGGGCCATTTGAGCAGTTCTTC
J gene: TRBJ2-1
D gene: TRBD2
clone size: -
V gene: TRBV27

CDR3 protein: CASSLRGGHEQYF
CDR3 DNA: TGTGCCAGCAGTTTAAGAGGGGGCCACGAGCAGTACTTC
J gene: TRBJ2-7
D gene: TRBD1
clone size: -
V gene: TRBV27